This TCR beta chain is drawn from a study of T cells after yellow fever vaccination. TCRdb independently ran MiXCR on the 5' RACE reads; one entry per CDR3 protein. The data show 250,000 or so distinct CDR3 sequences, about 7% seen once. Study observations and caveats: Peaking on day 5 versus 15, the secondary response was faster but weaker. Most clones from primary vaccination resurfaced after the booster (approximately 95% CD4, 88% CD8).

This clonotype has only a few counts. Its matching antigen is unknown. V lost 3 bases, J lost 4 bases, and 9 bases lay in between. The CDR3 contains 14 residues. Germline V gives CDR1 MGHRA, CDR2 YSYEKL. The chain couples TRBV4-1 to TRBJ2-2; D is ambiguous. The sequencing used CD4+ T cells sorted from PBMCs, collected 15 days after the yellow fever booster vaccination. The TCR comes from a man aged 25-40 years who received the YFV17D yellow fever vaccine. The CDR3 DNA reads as TGCGCCAGCAGCCAGATGGTTACCACCGGGGAGCTGTTTTTT. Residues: CASSQMVTTGELFF.